This TCR beta chain was recorded in a study of neurological immune-mediated disorders. TCRdb passed the 5' RACE reads through MiXCR, listing each CDR3 protein once. The data show approximately 30,000 distinct CDR3 sequences, approximately 21% seen once. V gave up 0 bases and J gave up 0 bases, with 5 bases separating them. The CDR3 runs 14 residues. The germline V gene encodes CDR1 MNHEY and CDR2 SVGEGT. This clonotype is termed medium-sized. Material for sequencing was PBMCs. The clonotype comes from a woman aged 55-69 years in good health. The genes are TRBV6-2 or TRBV6-3 and TRBJ1-1; D not resolved. For the CDR3, the DNA is TGTGCCAGCAGTTACTCGCGGATGAACACTGAAGCTTTCTTT. Translating gives CASSYSRMNTEAFF.